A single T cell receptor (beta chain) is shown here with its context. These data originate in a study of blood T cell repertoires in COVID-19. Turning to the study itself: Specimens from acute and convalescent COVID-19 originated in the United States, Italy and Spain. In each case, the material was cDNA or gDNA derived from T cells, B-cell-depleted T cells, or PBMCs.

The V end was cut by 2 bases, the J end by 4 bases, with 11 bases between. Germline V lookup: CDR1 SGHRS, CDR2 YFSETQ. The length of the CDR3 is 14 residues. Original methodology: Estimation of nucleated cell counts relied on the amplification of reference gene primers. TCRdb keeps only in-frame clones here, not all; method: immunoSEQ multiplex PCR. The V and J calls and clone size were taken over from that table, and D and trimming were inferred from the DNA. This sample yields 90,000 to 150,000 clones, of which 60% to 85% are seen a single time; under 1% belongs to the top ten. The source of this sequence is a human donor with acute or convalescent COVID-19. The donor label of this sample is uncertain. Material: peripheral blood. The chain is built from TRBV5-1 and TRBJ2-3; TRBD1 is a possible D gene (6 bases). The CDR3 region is CASSFRQVADTQYF. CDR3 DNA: TGCGCCAGCAGCTTTCGACAGGTAGCAGATACGCAGTATTTT.